Shown below are 25 T cell receptor beta chains from a single sample sequenced in a study of graft-versus-host responses after intestinal transplantation. Their target antigens are unknown. Profiled with immunoSEQ multiplex PCR; TCRdb holds only in-frame clones, not every one. The table includes under 150,000 clones, 85% to 95% detected once. The sample consisted of unstimulated CD4+ T cells sorted from spleen or lymph node cells, taken before intestinal transplant. The receptor set was obtained from a human donor who received an intestinal transplant.

The rearrangement links TRBV6-1 to TRBJ2-7, with 10 bases aligning to TRBD2. This CDR3 has 13 amino acids. V lost 9 bases and J lost 3; bases outside the gene matches: 5. Per germline, CDR1 MNHNS and CDR2 SASEGT. In DNA, the CDR3 is TGTGCCAGTCTAGCGGGAGCCAGCTACGAGCAGTACTTC. This translates into CASLAGASYEQYF.

The rearrangement uses TRBV5-1 and TRBJ2-7; 11 bases match TRBD2. The CDR3 runs 16 residues. The junction had 9 bases not matched to a gene; V was cut back by 4 bases and J by 3 bases. Germline V lookup: CDR1 SGHRS, CDR2 YFSETQ. This CDR3 reads CASSQSIAGGGYEQYF. The CDR3 DNA is TGCGCCAGCAGCCAATCCATAGCGGGAGGGGGCTACGAGCAGTACTTC.

CDR3 DNA: TGTGCCAGCAGTAGGGGGCCAGTCTACGAGCAGTACTTC. It is translated as CASSRGPVYEQYF. The chain has TRBV6-1 and TRBJ2-7; 7 bases are shared with TRBD1. Losses at the gene ends were 5 bases for V and 3 bases for J; bases not matched to a gene: 4. Germline CDR1 MNHNS, CDR2 SASEGT. This CDR3 is built from 13 residues.

The V gene is TRBV28, the J gene TRBJ2-5; 8 bases are a match to TRBD2. Looked up from germline, CDR1 is MDHEN and CDR2 is SYDVKM. This CDR3 is built from 14 residues. J was trimmed by 5 bases and V by 2 bases; bases with no gene match: 4. DNA for the CDR3: TGTGCCAGCAGTTTACGCGGGAGGAAGGAGACCCAGTACTTC. It translates to CASSLRGRKETQYF.

This chain joins TRBV15 and TRBJ2-2; 7 bases line up with TRBD2. Germline trimming cut 1 base from V and 6 bases from J; bases unmatched to any gene: 23. Germline lookup yields CDR1 LNHNV and CDR2 YYDKDF (reference sequence). CDR3 length: 21 amino acids. The CDR3 DNA reads as TGTGCCACCAGCAGAGCCGCTCCAAGCGGGACTCCCTGGTGGGGACCCGGGGAGCTGTTTTTT. This codes for CATSRAAPSGTPWWGPGELFF.

The chain's CDR3 is CASSSQGSQPQHF. The CDR3 DNA reads TGTGCCAGCAGCTCCCAGGGAAGTCAGCCCCAGCATTTT. V and J are TRBV5-4 and TRBJ1-5, with D possibly TRBD1 on 5 matching bases. The germline V gene encodes CDR1 SGHNT and CDR2 YYREEE (reference sequence). The CDR3 extends over 13 amino acids. Trimming removed 3 bases from V and 6 bases from J, with 10 bases in between.

This clone showed up just once. The rearrangement joins TRBV5-4 to TRBJ2-5; no firm D call. Germline assignment: CDR1 SGHNT and CDR2 YYREEE (reference sequence). V dropped 0 bases and J dropped 4 bases, with 10 bases sitting between them. CDR3 length: 14 residues. CDR3 loop: CASSLGGGVETQYF. The CDR3 DNA reads TGTGCCAGCAGCTTGGGTGGCGGTGTAGAGACCCAGTACTTC.

V is TRBV11-2 and J is TRBJ1-5; the D is unclear. CDR1 SGHAT and CDR2 FQNNGV come from the germline V gene. V lost 1 base and J lost 1, with 11 bases in between. The CDR3 runs 16 residues. The CDR3 protein is CASSLGTSRSNQPQHF. The CDR3 region has the DNA TGTGCCAGCAGCTTAGGGACTTCCCGGAGCAATCAGCCCCAGCATTTT.

The genes are TRBV6-4 and TRBJ2-3, with D possibly TRBD2 on 6 matching bases. V was trimmed by 2 bases and J by 3 bases, leaving 12 bases between them. The CDR3 has 15 amino acids. Germline assignment: CDR1 MRHNA and CDR2 SNTAGT. The CDR3 coding sequence is TGTGCCAGCAGTGACGGTGCCAGCGGGACAGATACGCAGTATTTT. Amino acid sequence: CASSDGASGTDTQYF.

CDR3 bases: TGTGCCAGCAGCGTAGAAGGCTTTAATGGGCCCCAGCATTTT. Translated, it gives CASSVEGFNGPQHF. The V and J genes are TRBV9 and TRBJ1-5, with D uncertain. V gave up 0 bases and J gave up 9 bases, with 13 bases separating them. Per germline, CDR1 SGDLS and CDR2 YYNGEE. The length of the CDR3 is 14 residues.

Regarding this clone: Other DNA sequences in this sample translate to the same CDR3. The chain carries TRBV6-5 and TRBJ2-7; 11 positions match TRBD2. V gave up 4 bases and J gave up 2 bases; unmatched junction bases: 1. This CDR3 is 14 amino acids long. Germline V gene lookup returns CDR1 MNHEY and CDR2 SVGAGI. In DNA, the CDR3 is TGTGCCAGCAGTTTAGCGGGAGGGCCCTACGAGCAGTACTTC. Translating it yields CASSLAGGPYEQYF.

The V call is TRBV9, the J call TRBJ1-4, with 12 bases that match TRBD1. With V trimmed by 3 bases and J by 8 bases, 8 bases remained unmatched. Per germline, CDR1 SGDLS and CDR2 YYNGEE. CDR3 size: 16 residues. CDR3 coding DNA: TGTGCCAGCAGCGCTAGGACCGGGACAGGGGGCGAAAAACTGTTTTTT. It encodes CASSARTGTGGEKLFF.

The chain carries TRBV11-3 and TRBJ2-1; 10 bases agree with TRBD1. The CDR3 is made up of 14 amino acids. Trimming took 6 bases from V and 5 from J; bases not matched to a gene: 4. The germline gives CDR1 SGHNT, CDR2 YENEEA. Here the CDR3 reads CASRGQGVNNEQFF. The CDR3 coding sequence is TGTGCCAGCAGAGGACAGGGGGTTAACAATGAGCAGTTCTTC.

In DNA, the CDR3 is TGTGCCAGCTCAACTCGGGAACTAGCGGGAGGGAATGAGCAGTTCTTC. This codes for CASSTRELAGGNEQFF. The chain recombines TRBV18 with TRBJ2-1; 13 positions agree with TRBD2. From germline, CDR1 is KGHSH and CDR2 LQKENI. J gave up 7 bases and V 5 bases, and 8 bases lay outside the gene matches. CDR3 length equals 16 residues.

J is TRBJ2-3 and V is TRBV28; TRBD1 matches at 10 bases. There are 15 residues in the CDR3. Germline-derived CDR1 and CDR2 are MDHEN and SYDVKM. Losses at the gene ends were 6 bases for V and 1 base for J; bases not matched to a gene: 4. CDR3 loop: CASRRQGAGTDTQYF. The CDR3 DNA sequence: TGTGCCAGCAGGCGACAGGGGGCAGGCACAGATACGCAGTATTTT.

The chain has TRBV6-6 and TRBJ2-4; TRBD2 might be the D (5 bases). Trimming removed 7 bases at V and 4 bases at J, with 11 bases between. This CDR3 spans 13 amino acids. Germline V gene sequence: CDR1 MNHNY, CDR2 SVGAGI (reference sequence). In DNA, the CDR3 is TGTGCCAGCACCCTAGCCGGAAAAAACATTCAGTACTTC. This gives the protein CASTLAGKNIQYF.

The chain carries TRBV6-6 and TRBJ2-1; TRBD1 matches 9 bases. This CDR3 contains 14 residues. Trimming cost V 6 bases and J 6 bases; bases outside gene matches: 6. Germline CDR1 is MNHNY and CDR2 is SVGAGI (reference sequence). The CDR3 sequence is CASRRDRGSNEQFF. The CDR3 coding sequence is TGTGCCAGCAGGCGCGACAGGGGGTCCAATGAGCAGTTCTTC.

The chain recombines TRBV6-1 with TRBJ1-1; no definite D call. Germline V gene data show CDR1 as MNHNS and CDR2 as SASEGT. V was clipped by 2 bases and J by 1 base, with 5 bases between them. CDR3 length equals 13 residues. CDR3 DNA: TGTGCCAGCAGTGAAACAGCGAACACTGAAGCTTTCTTT. It translates to CASSETANTEAFF.

The rearrangement joins TRBV7-2 to TRBJ2-5, with a weak D call TRBD1 (7 bases). CDR1 is SGHTA and CDR2 is FQGNSA in the germline V gene. Trimming removed 4 bases at V and 1 base at J, with 16 bases between. The CDR3 has 16 residues. In DNA form, the CDR3 reads TGTGCCAGCAGCTCCCCGCCAGGGGGGACCCAAGAGACCCAGTACTTC. Encoded protein: CASSSPPGGTQETQYF.

This sequence joins TRBV6-5 and TRBJ2-7, with TRBD2 identical over 7 bases. Germline V gene data show CDR1 as MNHEY and CDR2 as SVGAGI. The CDR3 covers 13 residues. V lost 6 bases to trimming and J lost 7 bases; unmatched junction nucleotides: 9. The chain's CDR3 is CASRRDYQGEQYF. CDR3 nucleotides: TGTGCCAGCAGACGGGACTACCAAGGGGAGCAGTACTTC.

This chain links TRBV5-6 with TRBJ1-1, with 7 bases matching TRBD1. V trimming: 3 bases; J trimming: 3 bases; junction bases outside the gene matches: 5. The germline V gene has CDR1 SGHDT and CDR2 YYEEEE. The CDR3 is made up of 14 amino acids. Here the CDR3 reads CASSSPGQHTEAFF. The CDR3 region has the DNA TGTGCCAGCAGCTCTCCGGGACAGCACACTGAAGCTTTCTTT. The full variable domain, completed using reference TRBV5-6 and TRBJ1-1, is DAGVTQSPTHLIKTRGQQVTLRCSPKSGHDTVSWYQQALGQGPQFIFQYYEEEERQRGNFPDRFSGHQFPNYSSELNVNALLLGDSALYLCASSSPGQHTEAFFGQGTRLTVV.

This clone was seen only a few times. This chain joins TRBV4-1 and TRBJ2-1; TRBD2 agrees at 9 bases. Germline assignment: CDR1 MGHRA and CDR2 YSYEKL. The CDR3 spans 15 residues. Trimming took 4 bases from V and 6 from J; bases not matched to a gene: 7. DNA of the CDR3: TGCGCCAGCAGCCTATCGGGACTAGCTAGCAATGAGCAGTTCTTC. Its protein is CASSLSGLASNEQFF.

The chain links TRBV29-1 to TRBJ2-5; unclear D gene. Per the germline V gene, CDR1 is SQVTM and CDR2 is ANQGSEA. V was trimmed by 8 bases and J by 0 bases, leaving 16 bases between them. The CDR3 extends over 14 amino acids. CDR3 amino acids: CSLCWTEYQETQYF. DNA of the CDR3: TGCAGCCTTTGCTGGACGGAGTACCAAGAGACCCAGTACTTC.

This clone was counted a single time. The chain couples TRBV11-2 to TRBJ2-1; maybe TRBD1 (5 bases). The germline V gene has CDR1 SGHAT and CDR2 FQNNGV. This CDR3 region has 17 residues. V shed 5 bases and J shed 3 bases, with 20 bases lying between them. In DNA, the CDR3 is TGTGCCAGCAGCCGTCGACTCGCCCAGGGATACTACAATGAGCAGTTCTTC. Its translation: CASSRRLAQGYYNEQFF.

The gene calls are TRBV5-1 and TRBJ2-1, with 8 bases fitting TRBD2. V lost 4 bases, J lost 7 bases, and 1 base stayed unmatched. Germline V gene lookup returns CDR1 SGHRS and CDR2 YFSETQ. The CDR3 totals 12 residues. DNA for the CDR3: TGCGCCAGCAGCCCGGGGGGGAATGAGCAGTTCTTC. It encodes CASSPGGNEQFF.